This T cell receptor beta chain was documented in a study of blood T cell repertoires in COVID-19. About the research overall: Sites in the United States, Italy and Spain provided acute and convalescent COVID-19 samples. Sources were T cells, B-cell-depleted T cells, or PBMCs; the material itself was cDNA or gDNA.

Germline values: CDR1 MNHEY, CDR2 SVGEGT. V lost 5 bases and J 6 bases, leaving 12 bases between the germline ends. CDR3 length: 13 amino acids. In the original workflow: For nucleated cells, counts were estimated from reference gene primer amplification. Sequencing used immunoSEQ multiplex PCR; TCRdb keeps in-frame clones, though not all of them. Clone size and the V and J calls come from that table; the DNA yielded D and trimming. The data show 100,000 or so clones, 65% to 90% seen once. The chain couples TRBV6-2 or TRBV6-3 to TRBJ2-3, with a weak D call TRBD2 (5 bases). The sequence was obtained from a man aged 70 or older with active or convalescent COVID-19. The sample taken for sequencing was peripheral blood. CDR3 DNA sequence: TGTGCCAGCAGTCTCGCCCTAGCTGATACGCAGTATTTT. Translated, it gives CASSLALADTQYF.